Listed here is a single T cell receptor (beta chain). These data belong to a study of blood T cell repertoires in COVID-19. Study in general: The United States, Italy and Spain provided the acute and convalescent COVID-19 samples.

Original data processing: The authors estimated nucleated cell counts from reference gene primer amplification. Repertoires were generated with immunoSEQ multiplex PCR, while TCRdb's copy carries only in-frame clones and drops some. From that table come the V and J calls and clone size; the DNA was used to work out D and trimming. The table includes roughly 30,000 clones, 85% detected once. This CDR3 spans 11 amino acids. Germline V gives CDR1 SGHAT, CDR2 FQNNGV. Trimming stripped 1 base from V and 4 bases from J, with 2 bases between. The V gene is TRBV11-2, the J gene TRBJ2-7; D is uncertain. The source of this sequence is a human donor with acute or convalescent COVID-19. The donor label of this sample is uncertain. The sequencing sample was made of peripheral blood. CDR3 residues: CASSLVYEQYF. CDR3 in DNA: TGTGCCAGCAGCTTAGTATACGAGCAGTACTTC.